The 14 T cell receptor beta chains below were found in one sample sequenced in a study of identical twins. TCRdb reprocessed the 5' RACE reads via MiXCR and lists one record per CDR3 protein. Altogether over 600,000 distinct CDR3 sequences are present, 21% being singletons, with the ten largest covering more than 4%. These records were also assigned to another study, of T cells expressing NK-cell markers.

Sequencing was carried out using PBMCs. The origin of the receptors is a young woman in good health.

There are a few counts of this clonotype. V and J are TRBV10-3 and TRBJ1-2; tentatively, D is TRBD1 (5 bases). The V end was cut by 8 bases, the J end by 12 bases, with 10 bases between. CDR1 is ENHRY and CDR2 is SYGVKD in the germline V gene. The CDR3 runs to 9 residues. The CDR3 here is CAIGQGHTF. In DNA, the CDR3 is TGTGCCATCGGGCAGGGCCACACCTTC.

The genes are TRBV24-1 and TRBJ2-5; 9 bases line up with TRBD1. The junction had 4 bases not matched to a gene; V was cut back by 4 bases and J by 5 bases. This CDR3 region has 14 residues. The germline CDR1 and CDR2 sequences are KGHDR and SFDVKD. The CDR3 bases are TGTGCCACCAGTGACCCGGGGACAGGGGAGACCCAGTACTTC. Protein: CATSDPGTGETQYF.

This clonotype came up a few times. V gene TRBV20-1 combines with J gene TRBJ2-4, with a tentative D call TRBD2 (6 bases). Trimming took off 3 bases at V and 8 bases at J, with 11 bases between the two ends. The length of the CDR3 is 12 residues. From germline, CDR1 is DFQATT and CDR2 SNEGSKA (reference sequence). The CDR3 DNA reads as TGCAGTGCTAGGGAGGGCCGAGACATTCAGTACTTC. Translating gives CSAREGRDIQYF.

V is TRBV12-3 or TRBV12-4 and J is TRBJ1-5; 9 bases are a match to TRBD1. This CDR3 has 16 amino acids. The V segment lost 4 bases and the J segment 4 bases; nucleotides outside the gene matches: 8. DNA for the CDR3: TGTGCCAGCAGTTCCGAGGGGACAGGGCGAAATCAGCCCCAGCATTTT. Protein sequence: CASSSEGTGRNQPQHF.

The chain has TRBV7-2 and TRBJ2-1, with TRBD2 identical over 10 bases. Losses at the gene ends were 5 bases for V and 6 bases for J; bases not matched to a gene: 4. CDR3 length equals 14 residues. Germline V gene data show CDR1 as SGHTA and CDR2 as FQGNSA. CDR3 sequence (DNA): TGTGCCAGCAGCGGACGACTAGCGGGCAATGAGCAGTTCTTC. Amino acids: CASSGRLAGNEQFF.

This clonotype has more than one count but fewer than ten. The chain joins TRBV5-1 to TRBJ2-3, with no clear D. Germline values: CDR1 SGHRS, CDR2 YFSETQ. This CDR3 contains 16 residues. Trimming took 2 bases from V and 3 from J, leaving 16 bases between them. CDR3 residues: CASSFYATARTDTQYF. CDR3 DNA sequence: TGCGCCAGCAGCTTTTACGCGACCGCTAGGACAGATACGCAGTATTTT.

The V and J genes are TRBV12-3 or TRBV12-4 and TRBJ2-5; D may correspond to TRBD1 or TRBD2 (5 bases each). Trimming pared 3 bases from V and 5 bases from J, leaving 22 bases between. The CDR3 runs to 17 residues. Here the CDR3 DNA reads TGTGCCAGCAGTTTTATCCGCGGGCAGGGATTGGGGGAGACCCAGTACTTC. This gives the protein CASSFIRGQGLGETQYF.

This clonotype occurred a few times. The V call is TRBV6-2 or TRBV6-3, the J call TRBJ2-5; perhaps TRBD2 as D (6 bases). Trimming removed 4 bases at V and 7 bases at J, with 16 bases between. The germline V gene encodes CDR1 MNHEY and CDR2 SVGEGT. The CDR3 spans 14 residues. For the CDR3, the DNA is TGTGCCAGCAGTTCCGCGCGACGGCGGGGGACCCAGTACTTC. Translation: CASSSARRRGTQYF.

This chain joins TRBV20-1 and TRBJ2-7; D may correspond to TRBD1 or TRBD2 (5 bases each). The V end was cut by 3 bases, the J end by 3 bases, with 12 bases between. The CDR3 extends over 13 amino acids. Germline V gene sequence: CDR1 DFQATT, CDR2 SNEGSKA (reference sequence). CDR3 protein: CSARGWDGYEQYF. The CDR3 DNA sequence: TGCAGTGCTAGGGGCTGGGACGGCTACGAGCAGTACTTC.

The rearrangement links TRBV5-1 to TRBJ2-7; TRBD1 is a possible D gene (5 bases). The CDR3 runs to 14 residues. Germline V gene data show CDR1 as SGHRS and CDR2 as YFSETQ. The V end lost 4 bases, the J end lost 4 bases, and 15 bases lay between the germline ends. The CDR3 region is CASSPASGWYEQYF. In DNA form, the CDR3 reads TGCGCCAGCAGCCCCGCCTCAGGGTGGTACGAGCAGTACTTC.

This chain uses TRBV6-5 with TRBJ2-7, with D possibly matching TRBD2 (5 bases). CDR1 is MNHEY, CDR2 SVGAGI, per germline. This CDR3 is built from 15 residues. The V and J ends lost 4 bases and 3 bases respectively, with 16 bases between them. The CDR3 DNA sequence: TGTGCCAGCAGTTTTTTTATGAACGGGGACTACGAGCAGTACTTC. Residues: CASSFFMNGDYEQYF.

This clonotype was seen a handful of times. The chain employs TRBV29-1 and TRBJ1-4; D gene unclear. This CDR3 contains 12 residues. Germline V lookup: CDR1 SQVTM, CDR2 ANQGSEA. The ends were cut back, 4 bases at V and 8 bases at J, with 11 bases in the middle. The CDR3 here is CSVVSLGEKLFF. CDR3 in DNA: TGCAGCGTTGTGAGTCTAGGGGAAAAACTGTTTTTT. The full variable domain, with the rest looked up from reference TRBV29-1 and TRBJ1-4, is SAVISQKPSRDICQRGTSLTIQCQVDSQVTMMFWYRQQPGQSLTLIATANQGSEATYESGFVIDKFPISRPNLTFSTLTVSNMSPEDSSIYLCSVVSLGEKLFFGSGTQLSVL.

This clonotype occurred once. This chain joins TRBV27 and TRBJ2-7; D is undetermined. CDR1 is MNHEY, CDR2 SMNVEV, per germline (reference sequence). The CDR3 is made up of 15 amino acids. Trimming removed 3 bases at V and 2 bases at J, with 14 bases between. The CDR3 loop reads CASSFQRMGPYEQYF. CDR3 nucleotide sequence: TGTGCCAGCAGTTTCCAGCGTATGGGCCCCTACGAGCAGTACTTC.

This clonotype was counted a few times. The V gene is TRBV6-5, the J gene TRBJ2-7, with D maybe TRBD2 (6 bases). The CDR3 totals 15 residues. CDR1 is MNHEY, CDR2 SVGAGI, per germline. The V end was cut by 2 bases, the J end by 5 bases, with 16 bases between. The CDR3 is CASSYGTEAVDEQYF. The CDR3 nucleotides are TGTGCCAGCAGTTACGGGACTGAGGCCGTAGACGAGCAGTACTTC.